The 8 T cell receptor beta chains below all came from one sample that was sequenced in a study of control samples from healthy donors and cancer patients (TCRdb year 2020). The method was the immunoSEQ multiplex PCR assay. This immuneACCESS table, as held by TCRdb, lists in-frame sequences with V and J called but not all clones. Of the missing ones, under half trace to an unresolved V gene in checked studies; the others have no known cause. The sample includes 30,000 to 40,000 clones, with roughly nine tenths observed a single time. Roughly 1.5% of the sample comes from the top ten. The source material was PBMCs. The source of these receptors is a woman aged 40 to 50 with lung cancer.

The chain combines TRBV7-2 with TRBJ2-5; tentatively, D is TRBD2 (5 bases). Trimming shortened V by 1 base and J by 4 bases, and 10 bases separated the two germline ends. CDR1 is SGHTA, CDR2 FQGNSA, per germline. The CDR3 length is 14 residues. In nucleotides, the CDR3 is TGTGCCAGCAGCTTAGGGGTACTAGTAGAGACCCAGTACTTC. Encoded protein: CASSLGVLVETQYF.

The chain employs TRBV6-2 or TRBV6-3 and TRBJ1-5; 7 positions agree with TRBD1. The V gene end was trimmed by 6 bases and the J gene end by 2 bases; junction bases not matched to a gene: 7. The CDR3 runs to 15 residues. The germline gives CDR1 MNHEY, CDR2 SVGEGT. For the CDR3, the DNA is TGTGCCAGCAGCTCCCAGGGGGGGGGCAATCAGCCCCAGCATTTT. Translation: CASSSQGGGNQPQHF.

DNA of the CDR3: TGTGCCAGCAGTTTTGCCCGACTGAGCTCTGGAAACACCATATATTTT. Protein product: CASSFARLSSGNTIYF. The V gene is TRBV13, the J gene TRBJ1-3; no definite D call. Germline V lookup: CDR1 PRHDT, CDR2 FYEKMQ (reference sequence). V was shortened by 6 bases and J by 0 bases, with 15 bases between the two germline ends. The CDR3 has 16 residues. Together with reference TRBV13 and TRBJ1-3, the CDR3 gives the full variable domain: AAGVIQSPRHLIKEKRETATLKCYPIPRHDTVYWYQQGPGQDPQFLISFYEKMQSDKGSIPDRFSAQQFSDYHSELNMSSLELGDSALYFCASSFARLSSGNTIYFGEGSWLTVV.

The chain is built from TRBV7-3 and TRBJ1-1; perhaps TRBD1 as D (5 bases). V dropped 3 bases and J dropped 1 base, with 12 bases sitting between them. Per the germline V gene, CDR1 is SGHTA and CDR2 is FQGTGA. The CDR3 has 15 residues. DNA of the CDR3: TGTGCCAGCAGCTTGGGGGGGTCAGAGAACACTGAAGCTTTCTTT. It is translated as CASSLGGSENTEAFF.

This clone was detected only once. The rearrangement joins TRBV6-5 to TRBJ1-5; 9 bases align to TRBD1. Unmatched junction bases numbered 7, after V lost 6 bases and J lost 7 bases. This CDR3 has 14 amino acids. Germline lookup yields CDR1 MNHEY and CDR2 SVGAGI. The CDR3 loop is CASSMDRGGQPQHF. The CDR3, as DNA: TGTGCCAGCAGCATGGACAGGGGAGGCCAGCCCCAGCATTTT.

This rearrangement joins TRBV28 to TRBJ2-1; 8 bases match TRBD1. V shed 6 bases, J shed 9 bases, and the junction held 13 bases outside the gene matches. The CDR3 sequence is 15 residues long. Germline V lookup: CDR1 MDHEN, CDR2 SYDVKM. The CDR3 sequence is CASSPLRQGLIEQFF. DNA for the CDR3: TGTGCCAGCAGCCCTCTCAGACAGGGGTTGATTGAGCAGTTCTTC.

The chain is built from TRBV11-2 and TRBJ1-1, with unresolved D. With 5 bases removed from V and 0 bases from J, the gap between germline ends came to 13 bases. Germline lookup yields CDR1 SGHAT and CDR2 FQNNGV. The CDR3 loop spans 15 amino acids. As DNA, the CDR3 is TGTGCCAGCAGCCCCGGGGAGATCATGAACACTGAAGCTTTCTTT. Its protein product is CASSPGEIMNTEAFF. Filled out from reference TRBV11-2 and TRBJ1-1, the complete variable domain reads EAGVAQSPRYKIIEKRQSVAFWCNPISGHATLYWYQQILGQGPKLLIQFQNNGVVDDSQLPKDRFSAERLKGVDSTLKIQPAKLEDSAVYLCASSPGEIMNTEAFFGQGTRLTVV.

The chain carries TRBV4-3 and TRBJ2-1; no firm D call. CDR3 length: 14 amino acids. Germline V CDR1 and CDR2: LGHNA, YSLEER. V lost 0 bases, J lost 6 bases, and 9 bases lay in between. DNA for the CDR3: TGCGCCAGCAGCCAAGATACGTCCCGCAATGAGCAGTTCTTC. Its protein product is CASSQDTSRNEQFF.